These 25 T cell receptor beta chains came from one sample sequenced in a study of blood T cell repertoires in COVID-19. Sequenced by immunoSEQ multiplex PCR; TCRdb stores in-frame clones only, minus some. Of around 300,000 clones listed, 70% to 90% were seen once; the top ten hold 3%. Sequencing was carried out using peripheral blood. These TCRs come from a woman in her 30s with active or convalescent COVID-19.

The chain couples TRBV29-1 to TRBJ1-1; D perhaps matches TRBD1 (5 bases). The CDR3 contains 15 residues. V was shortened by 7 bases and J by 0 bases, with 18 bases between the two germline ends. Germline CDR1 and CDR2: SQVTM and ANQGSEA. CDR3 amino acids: CSGGGGLGMNTEAFF. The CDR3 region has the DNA TGCAGCGGTGGGGGGGGACTAGGCATGAACACTGAAGCTTTCTTT.

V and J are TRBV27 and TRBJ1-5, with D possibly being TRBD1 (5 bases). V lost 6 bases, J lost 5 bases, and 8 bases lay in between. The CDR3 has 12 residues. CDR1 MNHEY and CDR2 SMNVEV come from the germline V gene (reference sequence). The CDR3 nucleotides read TGTGCCAGCAGAGGGGCAGATCAGCCCCAGCATTTT. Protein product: CASRGADQPQHF.

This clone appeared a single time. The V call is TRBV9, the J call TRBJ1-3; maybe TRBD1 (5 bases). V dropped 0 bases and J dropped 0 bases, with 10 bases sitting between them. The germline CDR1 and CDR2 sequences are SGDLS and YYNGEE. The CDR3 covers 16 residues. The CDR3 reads CASSVEQAISGNTIYF. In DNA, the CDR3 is TGTGCCAGCAGCGTAGAACAGGCCATCTCTGGAAACACCATATATTTT.

CDR3 region: CASSLGPRGAFTDTQYF. CDR3 nucleotide sequence: TGTGCCAGCAGCTTAGGCCCCCGGGGGGCCTTCACAGATACGCAGTATTTT. This rearrangement joins TRBV7-2 to TRBJ2-3, with a possible D match to TRBD2 (7 bases). Looked up from germline, CDR1 is SGHTA and CDR2 is FQGNSA. The CDR3 loop spans 17 amino acids. Trimming pared 1 base from V and 2 bases from J, leaving 16 bases between.

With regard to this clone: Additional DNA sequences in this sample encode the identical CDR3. The DNA for the CDR3 is TGTGCCAGCTCTAGTAACTATGGCTACACCTTC. It is translated as CASSSNYGYTF. The gene calls are TRBV28 and TRBJ1-2; no clear D gene. Trimming shortened V by 8 bases and J by 1 base, and 5 bases separated the two germline ends. Germline values: CDR1 MDHEN, CDR2 SYDVKM. CDR3 size: 11 residues.

This CDR3 is CASSDPDRDGYTF. The CDR3 DNA is TGTGCCAGCAGTGACCCAGACAGGGATGGCTACACCTTC. This chain uses TRBV25-1 with TRBJ1-2, with 7 bases matching TRBD1. This CDR3 is built from 13 residues. V shed 3 bases, J shed 6 bases, and the junction held 4 bases outside the gene matches. Germline assignment: CDR1 MGHDK and CDR2 SYGVNS.

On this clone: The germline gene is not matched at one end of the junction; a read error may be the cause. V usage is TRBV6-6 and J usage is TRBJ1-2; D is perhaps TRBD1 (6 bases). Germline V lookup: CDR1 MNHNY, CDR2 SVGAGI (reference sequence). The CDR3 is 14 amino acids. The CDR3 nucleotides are TGTGCCAGCAGTGACTCGGGGCAGGGGTATGGCTACACCTTC. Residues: CASSDSGQGYGYTF.

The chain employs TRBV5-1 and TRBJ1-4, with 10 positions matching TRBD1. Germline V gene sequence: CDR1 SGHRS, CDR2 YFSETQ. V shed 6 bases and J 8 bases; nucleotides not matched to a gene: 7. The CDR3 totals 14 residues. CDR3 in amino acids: CASTTGTGEEKLFF. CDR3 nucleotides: TGCGCCAGCACGACCGGGACAGGGGAGGAAAAACTGTTTTTT.

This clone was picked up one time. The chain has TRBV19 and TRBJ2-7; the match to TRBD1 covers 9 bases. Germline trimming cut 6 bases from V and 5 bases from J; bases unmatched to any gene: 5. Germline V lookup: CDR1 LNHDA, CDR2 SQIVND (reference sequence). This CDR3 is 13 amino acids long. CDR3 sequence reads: CASRRTGVHEQYF. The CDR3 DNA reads TGTGCCAGTAGACGGACAGGGGTCCACGAGCAGTACTTC.

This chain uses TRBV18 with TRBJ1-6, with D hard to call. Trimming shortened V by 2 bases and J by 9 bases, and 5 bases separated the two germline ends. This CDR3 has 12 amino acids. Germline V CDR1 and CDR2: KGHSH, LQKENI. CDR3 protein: CASSPEGSPLHF. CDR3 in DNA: TGTGCCAGCTCACCAGAGGGTTCACCCCTCCACTTT. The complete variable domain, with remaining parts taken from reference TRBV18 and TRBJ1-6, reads NAGVMQNPRHLVRRRGQEARLRCSPMKGHSHVYWYRQLPEEGLKFMVYLQKENIIDESGMPKERFSAEFPKEGPSILRIQQVVRGDSAAYFCASSPEGSPLHFGNGTRLTVT.

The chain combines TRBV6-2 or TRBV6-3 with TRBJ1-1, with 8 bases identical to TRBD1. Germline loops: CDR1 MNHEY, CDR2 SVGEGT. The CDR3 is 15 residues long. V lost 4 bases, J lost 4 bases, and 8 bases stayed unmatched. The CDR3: CASSLQGVESTEAFF. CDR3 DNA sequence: TGTGCCAGCAGTTTACAGGGGGTGGAAAGCACTGAAGCTTTCTTT.

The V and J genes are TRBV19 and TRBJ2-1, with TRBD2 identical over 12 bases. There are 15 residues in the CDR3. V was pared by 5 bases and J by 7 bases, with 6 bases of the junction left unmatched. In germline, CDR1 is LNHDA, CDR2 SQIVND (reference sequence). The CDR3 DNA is TGTGCCAGTAGTCGGTCTAGCGGGGGGGTGAATGAGCAGTTCTTC. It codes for CASSRSSGGVNEQFF.

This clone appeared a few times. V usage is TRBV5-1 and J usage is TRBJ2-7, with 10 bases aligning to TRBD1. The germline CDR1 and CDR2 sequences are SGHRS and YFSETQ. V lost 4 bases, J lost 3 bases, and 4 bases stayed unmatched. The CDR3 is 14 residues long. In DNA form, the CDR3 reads TGCGCCAGCAGCCTACGGACAGGGGGCTACGAGCAGTACTTC. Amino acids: CASSLRTGGYEQYF.

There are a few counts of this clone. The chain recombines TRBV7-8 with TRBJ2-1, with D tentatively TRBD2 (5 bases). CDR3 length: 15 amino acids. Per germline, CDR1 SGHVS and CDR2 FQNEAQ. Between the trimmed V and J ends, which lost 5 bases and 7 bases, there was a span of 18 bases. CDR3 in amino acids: CASSRGLQRSNEQFF. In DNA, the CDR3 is TGTGCCAGCAGCCGAGGACTCCAGCGTTCGAATGAGCAGTTCTTC. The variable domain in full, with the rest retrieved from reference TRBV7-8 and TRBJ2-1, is GAGVSQSPRYKVAKRGQDVALRCDPISGHVSLFWYQQALGQGPEFLTYFQNEAQLDKSGLPSDRFFAERPEGSVSTLKIQRTQQEDSAVYLCASSRGLQRSNEQFFGPGTRLTVL.

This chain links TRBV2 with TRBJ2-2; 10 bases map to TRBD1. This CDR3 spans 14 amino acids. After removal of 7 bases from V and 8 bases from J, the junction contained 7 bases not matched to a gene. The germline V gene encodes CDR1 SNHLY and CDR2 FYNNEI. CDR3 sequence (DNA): TGTGCCAGCATCACCGACAGGGGGCGAGGGGAGCTGTTTTTT. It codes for CASITDRGRGELFF. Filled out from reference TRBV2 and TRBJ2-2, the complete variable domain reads EPEVTQTPSHQVTQMGQEVILRCVPISNHLYFYWYRQILGQKVEFLVSFYNNEISEKSEIFDDQFSVERPDGSNFTLKIRSTKLEDSAMYFCASITDRGRGELFFGEGSRLTVL.

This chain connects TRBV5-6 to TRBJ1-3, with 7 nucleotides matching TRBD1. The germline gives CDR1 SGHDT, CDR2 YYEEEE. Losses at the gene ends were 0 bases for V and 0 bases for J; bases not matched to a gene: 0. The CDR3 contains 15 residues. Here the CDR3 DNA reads TGTGCCAGCAGCTTGGACAGGGGCTCTGGAAACACCATATATTTT. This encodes CASSLDRGSGNTIYF. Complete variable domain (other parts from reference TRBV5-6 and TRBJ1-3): DAGVTQSPTHLIKTRGQQVTLRCSPKSGHDTVSWYQQALGQGPQFIFQYYEEEERQRGNFPDRFSGHQFPNYSSELNVNALLLGDSALYLCASSLDRGSGNTIYFGEGSWLTVV.

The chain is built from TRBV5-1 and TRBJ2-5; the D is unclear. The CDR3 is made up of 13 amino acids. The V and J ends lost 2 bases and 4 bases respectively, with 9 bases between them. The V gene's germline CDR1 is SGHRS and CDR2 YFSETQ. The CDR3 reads CASSLGEVETQYF. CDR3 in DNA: TGCGCCAGCAGCTTAGGCGAGGTAGAGACCCAGTACTTC.

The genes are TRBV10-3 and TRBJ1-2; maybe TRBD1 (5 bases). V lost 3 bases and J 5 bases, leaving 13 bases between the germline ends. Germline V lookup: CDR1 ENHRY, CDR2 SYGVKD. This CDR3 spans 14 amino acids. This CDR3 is CAISDTTDAYGYTF. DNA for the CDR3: TGTGCCATCAGTGATACGACAGATGCTTATGGCTACACCTTC.

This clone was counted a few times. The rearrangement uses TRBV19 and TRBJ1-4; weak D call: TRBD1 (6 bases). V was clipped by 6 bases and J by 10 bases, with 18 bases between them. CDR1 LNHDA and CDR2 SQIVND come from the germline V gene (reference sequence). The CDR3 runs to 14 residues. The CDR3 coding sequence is TGTGCCAGTAGGGAACAGGGCACCCGCGGAAAACTGTTTTTT. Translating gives CASREQGTRGKLFF.

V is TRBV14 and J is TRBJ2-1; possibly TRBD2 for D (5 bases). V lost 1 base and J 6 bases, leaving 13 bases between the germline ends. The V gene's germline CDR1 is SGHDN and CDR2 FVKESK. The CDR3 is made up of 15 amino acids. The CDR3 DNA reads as TGTGCCAGCAGCCAAGCGGGGAACACACGCAATGAGCAGTTCTTC. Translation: CASSQAGNTRNEQFF.

This CDR3 is CAWEGGAGANVLTF. The CDR3 coding sequence is TGTGCCTGGGAAGGAGGGGCTGGGGCCAACGTCCTGACTTTC. The J gene is TRBJ2-6, the V gene TRBV30; D is possibly TRBD2 (6 bases). Germline CDR1 is GTSNPN and CDR2 is SVGIG (reference sequence). This CDR3 is 14 amino acids long. Trimming took off 5 bases at V and 2 bases at J, with 10 bases between the two ends.

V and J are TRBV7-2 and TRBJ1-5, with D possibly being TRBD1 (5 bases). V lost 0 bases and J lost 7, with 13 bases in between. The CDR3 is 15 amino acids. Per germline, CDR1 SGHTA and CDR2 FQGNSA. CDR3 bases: TGTGCCAGCAGCTTAGCGGGGGGACGGGGACAGCCCCAGCATTTT. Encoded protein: CASSLAGGRGQPQHF.

CDR3 DNA sequence: TGTGCCAGCAGCTTGGACAGGGGAAACTATGGCTACACCTTC. The encoded protein is CASSLDRGNYGYTF. The V call is TRBV5-6, the J call TRBJ1-2; TRBD1 matches 7 bases. V was clipped by 0 bases and J by 2 bases; unmatched bases: 1. The CDR3 sequence is 14 residues long. Germline CDR1 and CDR2: SGHDT and YYEEEE.

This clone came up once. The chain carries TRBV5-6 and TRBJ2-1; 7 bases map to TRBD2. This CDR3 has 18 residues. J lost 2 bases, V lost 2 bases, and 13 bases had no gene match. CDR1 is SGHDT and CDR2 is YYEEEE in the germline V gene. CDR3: CASSFVSSGNPTYNEQFF. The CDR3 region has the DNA TGTGCCAGCAGCTTTGTCTCTAGCGGAAACCCTACCTACAATGAGCAGTTCTTC.

The CDR3 region is CASSREGGTDTQYF. The CDR3 region has the DNA TGTGCCAGCAGCCGAGAGGGGGGGACAGATACGCAGTATTTT. The J gene is TRBJ2-3, the V gene TRBV7-8; D perhaps matches TRBD2 (7 bases). The germline CDR1 and CDR2 sequences are SGHVS and FQNEAQ. CDR3 length equals 14 residues. V was trimmed by 5 bases and J by 3 bases, leaving 12 bases between them.